This T cell receptor (beta chain) was identified during a study of blood T cell repertoires in COVID-19. The overall study: Collection of acute and convalescent COVID-19 samples took place in the United States, Italy and Spain.

The CDR3 consists of 15 residues. Trimming removed 3 bases at V and 5 bases at J, with 17 bases between. Per germline, CDR1 GTSNPN and CDR2 SVGIG (reference sequence). This table comes from immunoSEQ multiplex PCR, and its TCRdb copy is limited to in-frame clones, with some not included. The sample lists some 160,000 clones; 80% were seen once. This clone was counted only a few times. This clonotype was obtained from an older woman who had recovered from COVID-19. The chain joins TRBV30 to TRBJ1-5, with D tentatively TRBD1 (6 bases). Input material: PBMCs or T cells enriched from blood (not recorded which). Written as DNA, the CDR3 is TGTGCCTGGAGCAGGGGAATGGGCACTGATCAGCCCCAGCATTTT. It encodes CAWSRGMGTDQPQHF.